Sequencing of this T cell receptor beta chain was carried out in a study of control samples from healthy donors and cancer patients. Germline CDR1 and CDR2: SGHTA and FQGNSA. Trimming cost V 3 bases and J 8 bases; bases outside gene matches: 11. The CDR3 runs 16 residues. Here immunoSEQ multiplex PCR was the method, and the copy in TCRdb shows in-frame clones only, minus some. The sample has more than 95,000 clones, around 87% seen once. This TCR was sampled from a man between 60 and 75 years old in good health. The V call is TRBV7-2, the J call TRBJ1-2, with 11 bases lining up with TRBD1. Sequencing input: blood. The DNA for the CDR3 is TGTGCCAGCAGCTTTGGACAGGGGGCCCGGGGTCGGGGCTACACCTTC. Its translation is CASSFGQGARGRGYTF. Variable domain in full (rest from reference TRBV7-2 and TRBJ1-2): GAGVSQSPSNKVTEKGKDVELRCDPISGHTALYWYRQSLGQGLEFLIYFQGNSAPDKSGLPSDRFSAERTGGSVSTLTIQRTQQEDSAVYLCASSFGQGARGRGYTFGSGTRLTVV.